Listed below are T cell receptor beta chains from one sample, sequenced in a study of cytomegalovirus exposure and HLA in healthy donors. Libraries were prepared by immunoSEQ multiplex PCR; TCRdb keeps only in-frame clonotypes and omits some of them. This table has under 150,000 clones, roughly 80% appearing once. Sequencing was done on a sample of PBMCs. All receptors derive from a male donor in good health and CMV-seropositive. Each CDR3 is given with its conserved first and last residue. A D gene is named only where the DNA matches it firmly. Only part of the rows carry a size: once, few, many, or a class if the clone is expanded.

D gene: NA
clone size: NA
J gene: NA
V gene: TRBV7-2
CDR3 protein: CASSLDPGIYEQYF

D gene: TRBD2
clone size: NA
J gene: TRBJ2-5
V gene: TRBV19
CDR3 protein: CASTGRGRGREQYF

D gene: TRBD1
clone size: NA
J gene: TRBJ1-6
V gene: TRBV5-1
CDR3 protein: CASSEGQGSGSPLHF

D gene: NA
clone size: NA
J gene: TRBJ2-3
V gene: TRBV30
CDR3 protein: CAHSYSLTQYF

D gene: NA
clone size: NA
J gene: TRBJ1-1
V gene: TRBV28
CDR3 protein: CASKRGSGLARAFF

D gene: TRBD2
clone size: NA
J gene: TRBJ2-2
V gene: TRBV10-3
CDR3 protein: CAITETGLAANTGELFF

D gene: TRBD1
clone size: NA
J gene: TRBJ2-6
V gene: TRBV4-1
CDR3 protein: CASSPTGGSGANVLTF

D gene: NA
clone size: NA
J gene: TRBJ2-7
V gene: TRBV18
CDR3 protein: CASSPVERANYEQYF

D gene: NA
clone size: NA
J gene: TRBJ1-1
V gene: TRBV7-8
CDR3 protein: CASSLGQVEGAFF

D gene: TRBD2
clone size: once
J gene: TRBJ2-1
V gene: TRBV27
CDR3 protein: CASSWGGSHNEQFF

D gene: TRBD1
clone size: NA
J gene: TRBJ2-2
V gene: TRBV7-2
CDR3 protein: CASSSQGRSNTGELFF

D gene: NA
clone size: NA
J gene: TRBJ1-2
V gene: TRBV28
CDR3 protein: CASSLGGKNGYTF

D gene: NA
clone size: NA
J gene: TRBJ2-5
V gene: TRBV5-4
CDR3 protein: CASSSTGETQYF

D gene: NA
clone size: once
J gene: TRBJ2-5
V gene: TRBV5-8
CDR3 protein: CASSLGLKPGEETQYF

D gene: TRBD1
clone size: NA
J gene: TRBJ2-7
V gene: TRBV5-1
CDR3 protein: CASSLGDRAYEQYF

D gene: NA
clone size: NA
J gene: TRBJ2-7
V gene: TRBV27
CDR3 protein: CASSSTPYEQYF

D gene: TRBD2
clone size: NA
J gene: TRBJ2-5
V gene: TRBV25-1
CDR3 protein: CASSLTGRTYGETQYF

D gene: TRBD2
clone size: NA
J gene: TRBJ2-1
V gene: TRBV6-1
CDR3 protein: CASSRVAGEYNEQFF

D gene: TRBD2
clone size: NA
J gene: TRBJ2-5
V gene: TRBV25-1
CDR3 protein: CASSEGGSGRVETQYF

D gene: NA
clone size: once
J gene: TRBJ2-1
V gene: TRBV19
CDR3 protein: CASTPRGTAYNEQFF

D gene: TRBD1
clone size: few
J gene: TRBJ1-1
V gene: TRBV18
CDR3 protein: CASSPDRANTEAFF

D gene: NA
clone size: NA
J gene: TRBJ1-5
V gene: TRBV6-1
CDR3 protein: CASSEGPGVHQPQHF

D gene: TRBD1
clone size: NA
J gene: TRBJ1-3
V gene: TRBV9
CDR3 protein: CASSDGTGSGNTIYF

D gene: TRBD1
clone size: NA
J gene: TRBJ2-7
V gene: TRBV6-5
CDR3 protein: CASRPQGAYGEQYF

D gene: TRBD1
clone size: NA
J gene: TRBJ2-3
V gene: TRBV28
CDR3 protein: CASSLVLPSGGSRKDTQYF

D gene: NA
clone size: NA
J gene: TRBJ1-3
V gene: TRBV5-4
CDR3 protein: CASSLAGGSGNTIYF

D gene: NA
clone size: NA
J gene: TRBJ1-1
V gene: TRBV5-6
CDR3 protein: CASSMGRGNKAFF